The 29 T cell receptor beta chains presented below share a single source sample, sequenced in a study of T-cell reconstitution after alpha-beta-depleted transplantation in children. Molecular barcoding with unique molecular identifiers was used for the TCRbeta library. MiXCR, run by TCRdb on the PCR reads, gives a single entry per CDR3 protein. Of a few hundred thousand distinct CDR3 sequences listed, 7.5% to 10% are singletons. The source was PBMCs from the stem cell graft donor, collected from the stem cell graft. The receptors were sampled from a human donor who donated a stem cell graft to a child with SCID.

This clonotype was counted many times. The chain joins TRBV5-1 to TRBJ2-5; 8 bases fit TRBD1. V was clipped by 4 bases and J by 0 bases; unmatched bases: 5. This CDR3 contains 15 residues. Germline V CDR1 and CDR2: SGHRS, YFSETQ. The CDR3 sequence is CASSPDRENQETQYF. As DNA, the CDR3 is TGCGCCAGCAGCCCGGACAGGGAGAACCAAGAGACCCAGTACTTC.

In its sample, this clonotype was seen many times. This chain uses TRBV20-1 with TRBJ1-3; 9 bases agree with TRBD1. Germline loops: CDR1 DFQATT, CDR2 SNEGSKA (reference sequence). V lost 6 bases, J lost 0 bases, and 6 bases stayed unmatched. This CDR3 comprises 15 residues. The CDR3 here is CSAGTGHFSGNTIYF. The CDR3 DNA follows: TGCAGTGCAGGGACAGGGCATTTCTCTGGAAACACCATATATTTT.

The chain uses TRBV20-1 and TRBJ2-1, with 9 bases aligning to TRBD1. Germline lookup yields CDR1 DFQATT and CDR2 SNEGSKA (reference sequence). The trim removed 0 bases at V and 5 bases at J, leaving 8 bases unmatched. The CDR3 is 16 amino acids. Written as DNA, the CDR3 is TGCAGTGCTAGAGATGGGGACAGGGCCCCCCACAATGAGCAGTTCTTC. This translates into CSARDGDRAPHNEQFF.

This clonotype has ten or more counts. The chain carries TRBV12-3 or TRBV12-4 and TRBJ2-1, with 8 bases aligning to TRBD1. The ends lost 5 bases at V and 3 bases at J; junction bases unmatched: 9. The CDR3 spans 16 residues. The CDR3 reads CASSPTDRGDYNEQFF. The DNA for the CDR3 is TGTGCCAGCAGTCCCACCGACAGGGGAGACTACAATGAGCAGTTCTTC.

This clonotype was detected ten times or more. The V gene is TRBV5-4, the J gene TRBJ2-7, with D perhaps TRBD1 (5 bases). The V gene lost 0 bases and the J gene lost 3 bases, with 16 bases spanning the gap. The V gene's germline CDR1 is SGHNT and CDR2 YYREEE (reference sequence). CDR3 length: 16 residues. The CDR3 nucleotides are TGTGCCAGCAGCTTGGGATGGGGCAAATCCCTCTACGAGCAGTACTTC. Translating it yields CASSLGWGKSLYEQYF.

This clonotype was recorded at least ten times. The chain carries TRBV12-3 or TRBV12-4 and TRBJ1-1; a weak D match, TRBD1 (6 bases). The V and J ends lost 3 bases and 0 bases respectively, with 11 bases between them. CDR3 length: 15 residues. CDR3 protein: CASSFPGHLNTEAFF. The DNA for the CDR3 is TGTGCCAGCAGTTTCCCGGGACACCTGAACACTGAAGCTTTCTTT.

This clonotype was seen at least ten times. The chain employs TRBV6-5 and TRBJ2-3; 9 bases match TRBD1. The trim removed 5 bases at V and 4 bases at J, leaving 10 bases unmatched. The length of the CDR3 is 16 residues. CDR1 MNHEY and CDR2 SVGAGI come from the germline V gene. The CDR3 sequence is CASSPLPGQGPDTQYF. DNA of the CDR3: TGTGCCAGCAGTCCGCTACCGGGACAGGGTCCAGATACGCAGTATTTT.

This clonotype was seen ten or more times. This chain uses TRBV7-3 with TRBJ2-2; D unresolved. Germline V gene data show CDR1 as SGHTA and CDR2 as FQGTGA. This CDR3 is built from 12 residues. Trimming shortened V by 3 bases and J by 6 bases, and 5 bases separated the two germline ends. The CDR3 loop is CASSFSAGELFF. The CDR3 coding sequence is TGTGCCAGCAGCTTTTCTGCCGGGGAGCTGTTTTTT.

The chain joins TRBV25-1 to TRBJ1-2; 11 bases fit TRBD1. The CDR3 totals 16 residues. J was trimmed by 4 bases and V by 6 bases; bases with no gene match: 10. Germline CDR1 is MGHDK and CDR2 is SYGVNS. Here the CDR3 DNA reads TGTGCCAGCAGCGGAAGGACAGGGGGCGGCGGCTATGGCTACACCTTC. Protein product: CASSGRTGGGGYGYTF.

In its sample, this clonotype was seen many times. The chain joins TRBV12-3 or TRBV12-4 to TRBJ1-3; the match to TRBD1 covers 7 bases. Trimming removed 2 bases from V and 4 bases from J; junction bases left unmatched: 5. The CDR3 contains 15 residues. In nucleotides, the CDR3 is TGTGCCAGCAGTTTACGGGGGACAGAAGGAAACACCATATATTTT. Translated: CASSLRGTEGNTIYF.

The chain's CDR3 is CASSTRTSGHEQFF. The CDR3, as DNA: TGTGCCAGCAGCACCCGGACTAGCGGCCATGAGCAGTTCTTC. The V and J genes are TRBV11-3 and TRBJ2-1; 10 nucleotides match TRBD2. Germline V CDR1 and CDR2: SGHNT, YENEEA. The CDR3 has 14 amino acids. The ends lost 5 bases at V and 8 bases at J; junction bases unmatched: 6.

A few counts support this clonotype. The rearrangement uses TRBV11-2 and TRBJ2-5; 12 positions agree with TRBD2. Germline values: CDR1 SGHAT, CDR2 FQNNGV. J was trimmed by 1 base and V by 1 base; bases with no gene match: 7. CDR3 length: 18 residues. CDR3 nucleotides: TGTGCCAGCAGCTTAGTACTAGCGGGGGGCCTTTCCCAAGAGACCCAGTACTTC. It specifies CASSLVLAGGLSQETQYF.

At least ten counts were recorded for this clonotype. This chain joins TRBV7-3 and TRBJ2-2, with 9 bases identical to TRBD1. Germline CDR1 is SGHTA and CDR2 is FQGTGA. V shed 1 base and J 4 bases; nucleotides not matched to a gene: 7. This CDR3 has 17 residues. The CDR3 sequence: CASSLIPGQGSTGELFF. DNA for the CDR3: TGTGCCAGCAGCTTAATCCCGGGACAGGGAAGCACCGGGGAGCTGTTTTTT.

This clonotype showed up many times. The genes are TRBV7-9 and TRBJ1-1; 7 nucleotides align to TRBD1. CDR1 is SEHNR and CDR2 is FQNEAQ in the germline V gene (reference sequence). The junction had 4 bases not matched to a gene; V was cut back by 3 bases and J by 0 bases. The CDR3 covers 15 residues. The CDR3 DNA sequence: TGTGCCAGCAGCTTCGGACAGGAGATGAACACTGAAGCTTTCTTT. This gives the protein CASSFGQEMNTEAFF.

The CDR3 region has the DNA TGTGCCAGTAGTCCCAGGACTAGCGGGGGCCGTACCTACGAGCAGTACTTC. Translation gives CASSPRTSGGRTYEQYF. The chain has TRBV19 and TRBJ2-7; 13 nucleotides align to TRBD2. J lost 2 bases, V lost 5 bases, and 9 bases had no gene match. This CDR3 comprises 17 residues. Germline assignment: CDR1 LNHDA and CDR2 SQIVND (reference sequence). The complete variable domain, with remaining parts taken from reference TRBV19 and TRBJ2-7, reads DGGITQSPKYLFRKEGQNVTLSCEQNLNHDAMYWYRQDPGQGLRLIYYSQIVNDFQKGDIAEGYSVSREKKESFPLTVTSAQKNPTAFYLCASSPRTSGGRTYEQYFGPGTRLTVT.

Concerning this clonotype itself: A much larger clonotype is one base distant, so this may be a read error. The V gene is TRBV5-1, the J gene TRBJ1-4; D uncertain. The V end was cut by 4 bases, the J end by 8 bases, with 12 bases between. Germline V lookup: CDR1 SGHRS, CDR2 YFSETQ. CDR3 length: 13 residues. The CDR3 protein is CASSVNSNEKLFF. The CDR3 coding sequence is TGCGCCAGCAGCGTGAACAGCAACGAAAAACTGTTTTTT.

This clonotype was seen at least ten times. The chain combines TRBV9 with TRBJ2-3, with 12 nucleotides matching TRBD2. There are 16 residues in the CDR3. Germline lookup yields CDR1 SGDLS and CDR2 YYNGEE. The trim removed 3 bases at V and 5 bases at J, leaving 7 bases unmatched. The CDR3 loop reads CASSGASGGVQDTQYF. CDR3 in DNA: TGTGCCAGCAGCGGGGCTAGCGGGGGGGTCCAAGATACGCAGTATTTT.

This clonotype came up many times. The rearrangement links TRBV10-3 to TRBJ2-7; D is undetermined. Between the trimmed V and J ends, which lost 1 base and 3 bases, there was a span of 13 bases. This CDR3 is 15 amino acids long. Germline V gene sequence: CDR1 ENHRY, CDR2 SYGVKD. The DNA of the CDR3 is TGTGCCATCAGTGAGTTGGGCGATTCCAACTACGAGCAGTACTTC. Protein sequence: CAISELGDSNYEQYF.

The sample holds many counts of this clonotype. The V and J genes are TRBV5-1 and TRBJ2-7; 9 bases agree with TRBD1. The CDR3 consists of 15 residues. CDR1 and CDR2 (germline): SGHRS, YFSETQ. V was clipped by 2 bases and J by 7 bases; unmatched bases: 10. The CDR3 reads CASSLQGQGPEEQYF. In DNA form, the CDR3 reads TGCGCCAGCAGCTTACAGGGACAGGGACCCGAAGAGCAGTACTTC.

This clonotype was counted a few times. The rearrangement joins TRBV23-1 to TRBJ2-1, with 9 nucleotides matching TRBD1. TRBV23-1 is an ORF; its function is uncertain. The CDR3 runs to 15 residues. With V trimmed by 5 bases and J by 7 bases, 9 bases remained unmatched. CDR3 amino acids: CASSIPGTGKNEQFF. The CDR3, as DNA: TGCGCCAGCAGTATACCCGGGACAGGGAAAAATGAGCAGTTCTTC.

This clonotype was counted many times. The V call is TRBV11-2, the J call TRBJ2-1, with D tentatively TRBD2 (5 bases). V was clipped by 2 bases and J by 2 bases, with 13 bases between them. CDR3 length: 16 amino acids. In germline, CDR1 is SGHAT, CDR2 FQNNGV. CDR3 region: CASSLRPPGTYNEQFF. The DNA for the CDR3 is TGTGCCAGCAGCTTAAGGCCTCCGGGGACCTACAATGAGCAGTTCTTC.

This clonotype was detected many times. The chain recombines TRBV4-3 with TRBJ1-3; possibly TRBD1 for D (5 bases). Trimming pared 4 bases from V and 0 bases from J, leaving 13 bases between. The CDR3 covers 16 residues. Germline CDR1 reads LGHNA; CDR2 reads YSLEER. The CDR3, as DNA: TGCGCCAGCAGCCGCAAAACAGGAGGCTCTGGAAACACCATATATTTT. Protein product: CASSRKTGGSGNTIYF.

At least ten counts were recorded for this clonotype. The chain employs TRBV2 and TRBJ2-5; 7 nucleotides align to TRBD2. Trimming cost V 4 bases and J 5 bases; bases outside gene matches: 7. The germline CDR1 and CDR2 sequences are SNHLY and FYNNEI. The CDR3 extends over 14 amino acids. CDR3 sequence: CASSAVAGGETQYF. For the CDR3, the DNA is TGTGCCAGCAGTGCAGTAGCGGGTGGGGAGACCCAGTACTTC.

This clonotype showed up many times. The chain has TRBV15 and TRBJ1-2; D not certain. The V gene's germline CDR1 is LNHNV and CDR2 YYDKDF (reference sequence). There are 13 residues in the CDR3. Trimming left V 1 base short and J 8 bases short, with 11 bases between. CDR3 bases: TGTGCCACCAGCAGAGCAGGACCTCGCGGCTACACCTTC. It is translated as CATSRAGPRGYTF.

This clonotype was seen many times. This chain links TRBV15 with TRBJ2-7; D perhaps matches TRBD1 (5 bases). This CDR3 contains 14 residues. Germline loops: CDR1 LNHNV, CDR2 YYDKDF (reference sequence). Trimming left V 0 bases short and J 0 bases short, with 6 bases between. The CDR3 protein is CATSRDRVSYEQYF. In DNA form, the CDR3 reads TGTGCCACCAGCAGAGACAGGGTCTCCTACGAGCAGTACTTC.

There are many counts of this clonotype. The V gene is TRBV7-6, the J gene TRBJ1-1, with D tentatively TRBD1 (5 bases). This CDR3 contains 15 residues. CDR1 and CDR2 (germline): SGHVS, FNYEAQ. Trimming removed 4 bases at V and 4 bases at J, with 16 bases between. CDR3 sequence (DNA): TGTGCCAGCAGCTCACTGGGGGTTCCGGGCACTGAAGCTTTCTTT. Amino acid sequence: CASSSLGVPGTEAFF.

The chain has TRBV28 and TRBJ2-7; either TRBD1 or TRBD2 may supply D (5 bases each). In germline, CDR1 is MDHEN, CDR2 SYDVKM. This CDR3 contains 14 residues. V lost 3 bases and J lost 6, with 15 bases in between. This CDR3 is CASSFRGVSSEQYF. The CDR3 coding sequence is TGTGCCAGCAGTTTCAGAGGGGTCTCTAGCGAGCAGTACTTC.

This clonotype was seen ten or more times. The CDR3 spells CASSRGLAGDLNEQFF. CDR3 in DNA: TGCGCCAGCAGCCGTGGACTAGCGGGGGATTTAAATGAGCAGTTCTTC. This chain connects TRBV5-1 to TRBJ2-1; TRBD2 matches at 13 bases. This CDR3 spans 16 amino acids. Germline V CDR1 and CDR2: SGHRS, YFSETQ. V dropped 4 bases and J dropped 7; count of bases not matched to a gene: 8.

The chain is built from TRBV7-2 and TRBJ2-7; a weak D match, TRBD2 (7 bases). Looked up from germline, CDR1 is SGHTA and CDR2 is FQGNSA. The CDR3 is 15 residues long. V was pared by 0 bases and J by 3 bases, with 12 bases between. The CDR3 protein is CASSLAEGGFYEQYF. The CDR3 DNA reads TGTGCCAGCAGCTTAGCTGAGGGGGGGTTCTACGAGCAGTACTTC. Supplemented by reference TRBV7-2 and TRBJ2-7, the full variable domain reads GAGVSQSPSNKVTEKGKDVELRCDPISGHTALYWYRQSLGQGLEFLIYFQGNSAPDKSGLPSDRFSAERTGGSVSTLTIQRTQQEDSAVYLCASSLAEGGFYEQYFGPGTRLTVT.